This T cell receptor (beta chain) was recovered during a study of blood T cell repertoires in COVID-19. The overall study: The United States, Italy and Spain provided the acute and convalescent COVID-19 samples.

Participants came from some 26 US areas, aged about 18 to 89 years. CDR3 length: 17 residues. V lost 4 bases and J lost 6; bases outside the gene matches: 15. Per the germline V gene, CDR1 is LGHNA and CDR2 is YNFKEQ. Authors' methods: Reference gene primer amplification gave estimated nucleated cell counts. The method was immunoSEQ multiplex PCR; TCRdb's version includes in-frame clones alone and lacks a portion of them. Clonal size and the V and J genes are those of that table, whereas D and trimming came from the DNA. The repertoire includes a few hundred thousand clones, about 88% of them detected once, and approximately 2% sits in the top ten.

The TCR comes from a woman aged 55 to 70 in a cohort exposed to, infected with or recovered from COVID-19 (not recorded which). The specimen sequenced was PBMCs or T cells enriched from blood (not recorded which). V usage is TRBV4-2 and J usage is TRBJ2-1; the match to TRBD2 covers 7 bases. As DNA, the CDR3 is TGTGCCAGCAGCCTATTCCCCCAAGCGGGATCGGGCAATGAGCAGTTCTTC. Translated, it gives CASSLFPQAGSGNEQFF.